This entry describes one T cell receptor (beta chain). The target antigen is unknown. No conserved phenylalanine or tryptophan is present at the end of the CDR3, so a read error is the likely explanation. Looked up from germline, CDR1 is SGHTA and CDR2 is FQGNSA. The CDR3 contains 13 residues. V lost 5 bases and J 0 bases, leaving 7 bases between the germline ends. Described treatment: approximately 9-day PBMC culture with coronavirus spike peptide pools or control peptides (ViraFEST assay). The assay that was used to sequence DNA from cultured CD4+ T cells was the Oncomine TCR Beta short-read assay. TCRdb recomputed calls from the PCR reads with MiXCR, one row per CDR3 protein. The table lists 26,000 or so distinct CDR3 sequences, more than 35% of them singletons. The data stem from a study of vaccination and CD4 T cells after COVID-19. Study-level results: Convalescent patients' vaccine-specific clones were spike mono-reactive in 304 of 307 cases.

The receptor's source is a human donor who had recovered from COVID-19. The chain carries TRBV7-2 and TRBJ1-1; D unresolved. The source material was CD4+ T cells from blood, cultured in vitro. The CDR3 sequence is CASSPHMNTEAFL. The CDR3 coding sequence is TGTGCCAGCAGCCCGCACATGAACACTGAAGCTTTCCTT.